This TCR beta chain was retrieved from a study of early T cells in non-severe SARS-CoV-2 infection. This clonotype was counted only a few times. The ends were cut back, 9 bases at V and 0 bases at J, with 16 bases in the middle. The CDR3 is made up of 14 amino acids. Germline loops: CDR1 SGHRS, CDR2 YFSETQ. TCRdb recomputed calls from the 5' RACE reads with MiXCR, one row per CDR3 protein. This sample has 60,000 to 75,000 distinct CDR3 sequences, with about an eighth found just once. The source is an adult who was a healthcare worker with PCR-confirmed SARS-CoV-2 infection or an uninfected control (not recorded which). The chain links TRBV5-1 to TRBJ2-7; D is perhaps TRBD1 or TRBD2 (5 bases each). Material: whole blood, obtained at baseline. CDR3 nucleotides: TGCGCCACGGGTGGGGGAGTCCCCTCCTACGAGCAGTACTTC. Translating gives CATGGGVPSYEQYF.